This T cell receptor (beta chain) derives from a study of a mutant IDH1 vaccine in newly diagnosed glioma. Looking at the study overall: Vaccines began 4-6 weeks after radiotherapy alone, or with temozolomide cycles.

The time point denotes: week 47, end of study. Every single dose of the vaccine, 300 ug of mutant IDH1 20-mer peptide, came with topical imiquimod. In this sample, this clone turned up a few times. Its antigen is unknown. TCRdb keeps only in-frame clones here, not all; method: immunoSEQ multiplex PCR. The data hold about 59,000 clones, with 75% to 90% observed a single time. V lost 3 bases and J 1 base, leaving 9 bases between the germline ends. Germline V CDR1 and CDR2: SGHVS, FNYEAQ. The CDR3 totals 14 residues. Study-wide results and limits: Of the patients, 85% to 95% had vaccine-induced immune responses.

V gene TRBV7-6 combines with J gene TRBJ1-1; a possible D gene is TRBD1 (6 bases). This sequence was found in a man under 40 with glioma. The sample in question was PBMCs, obtained from a glioma patient whose treatment included an IDH1 peptide vaccine. The CDR3 coding sequence is TGTGCCAGCAGCTTGGACAGACCGAACACTGAAGCTTTCTTT. Translation: CASSLDRPNTEAFF.